One and the same sample provided the 23 T cell receptor beta chains below, sequenced in a study of CD8+ T cells in alopecia areata. In each case, RNA was isolated and then reverse transcribed into cDNA as the sequencing template. Method: immunoSEQ multiplex PCR; TCRdb's copy keeps in-frame clones and lacks some. The table records about 200,000 clones, roughly 56% of them present only once. Sample: CD8+ T cells sorted from blood. Every receptor here comes from a human donor in good health.

This chain uses TRBV5-4 with TRBJ1-2; D gene uncertain. Germline V gene data show CDR1 as SGHNT and CDR2 as YYREEE (reference sequence). Trimming took 0 bases from V and 8 from J, leaving 8 bases between them. The CDR3 totals 12 residues. CDR3 bases: TGTGCCAGCAGCTTGGACCGGGCGGGCTACACCTTC. Translated, it gives CASSLDRAGYTF.

This chain uses TRBV5-1 with TRBJ2-1; the match to TRBD2 covers 8 bases. V trimming: 2 bases; J trimming: 3 bases; junction bases outside the gene matches: 1. The CDR3 sequence is 14 residues long. Per germline, CDR1 SGHRS and CDR2 YFSETQ. CDR3 in amino acids: CASSFGTSYNEQFF. The DNA for the CDR3 is TGCGCCAGCAGCTTCGGGACTAGCTACAATGAGCAGTTCTTC.

The chain recombines TRBV30 with TRBJ2-3; D unclear. V dropped 1 base and J dropped 4 bases, with 6 bases sitting between them. The CDR3 is made up of 12 amino acids. Per the germline V gene, CDR1 is GTSNPN and CDR2 is SVGIG (reference sequence). The CDR3 loop reads CAWSALSDTQYF. The CDR3 region has the DNA TGTGCCTGGAGTGCCCTCTCAGATACGCAGTATTTT.

V gene TRBV9 combines with J gene TRBJ1-1; 7 nucleotides agree with TRBD1. V lost 3 bases to trimming and J lost 0 bases; unmatched junction nucleotides: 11. Looked up from germline, CDR1 is SGDLS and CDR2 is YYNGEE. CDR3 length: 17 amino acids. CDR3: CASSGKPGTVMNTEAFF. Here the CDR3 DNA reads TGTGCCAGCAGCGGAAAACCCGGGACAGTTATGAACACTGAAGCTTTCTTT. Full variable domain (remainder filled in from reference TRBV9 and TRBJ1-1): DSGVTQTPKHLITATGQRVTLRCSPRSGDLSVYWYQQSLDQGLQFLIQYYNGEERAKGNILERFSAQQFPDLHSELNLSSLELGDSALYFCASSGKPGTVMNTEAFFGQGTRLTVV.

The chain employs TRBV27 and TRBJ2-5; D possibly corresponds to TRBD1 (6 bases). Germline V CDR1 and CDR2: MNHEY, SMNVEV (reference sequence). The CDR3 runs 15 residues. Trimming took off 8 bases at V and 3 bases at J, with 19 bases between the two ends. CDR3 protein: CASGPQGPSEETQYF. The CDR3 DNA reads TGTGCCAGCGGGCCACAGGGCCCATCCGAAGAGACCCAGTACTTC.

This clone was seen only a few times. The gene calls are TRBV7-9 and TRBJ1-2; TRBD1 aligns across 9 bases. CDR3 length: 15 residues. Looked up from germline, CDR1 is SEHNR and CDR2 is FQNEAQ (reference sequence). V dropped 10 bases and J dropped 0; count of bases not matched to a gene: 9. CDR3 sequence reads: CAILRGQGSNYGYTF. CDR3 sequence (DNA): TGTGCCATTCTGCGGGGACAGGGATCTAACTATGGCTACACCTTC.

This sequence joins TRBV9 and TRBJ2-7; a possible D gene is TRBD1 (6 bases). CDR3 size: 15 residues. Trimming removed 5 bases at V and 5 bases at J, with 20 bases between. The germline gives CDR1 SGDLS, CDR2 YYNGEE. CDR3 sequence reads: CASSPSQGLWNEQYF. As DNA, the CDR3 is TGTGCCAGCAGTCCATCACAGGGCCTCTGGAACGAGCAGTACTTC.

This clone was seen only a few times. The J gene is TRBJ1-1, the V gene TRBV4-1; D may be TRBD1 (5 bases). CDR1 and CDR2 (germline): MGHRA, YSYEKL. CDR3 size: 16 residues. V lost 0 bases, J lost 0 bases, and 11 bases lay in between. Here the CDR3 reads CASSQDGGNVNTEAFF. CDR3 bases: TGCGCCAGCAGCCAAGATGGGGGGAATGTGAACACTGAAGCTTTCTTT.

There are many counts of this clone. This chain uses TRBV11-3 with TRBJ2-5; 8 bases are shared with TRBD2. Trimming took 5 bases from V and 2 from J; bases not matched to a gene: 7. This CDR3 region has 15 residues. Germline values: CDR1 SGHNT, CDR2 YENEEA. The CDR3 is CASSPSRGAQETQYF. CDR3 DNA sequence: TGTGCCAGCAGCCCCTCGCGGGGGGCTCAAGAGACCCAGTACTTC.

The chain employs TRBV25-1 and TRBJ1-1; D call uncertain. Trimming removed 6 bases from V and 0 bases from J, with 5 bases in between. CDR1 is MGHDK and CDR2 is SYGVNS in the germline V gene. This CDR3 has 12 amino acids. The CDR3 DNA reads TGTGCCAGCAGGGAAATGAACACTGAAGCTTTCTTT. Translation gives CASREMNTEAFF.

This clone showed up just a few times. This specimen includes other DNA sequences encoding the same CDR3. The chain combines TRBV5-6 with TRBJ2-7; D gene ambiguous. The length of the CDR3 is 12 residues. Per the germline V gene, CDR1 is SGHDT and CDR2 is YYEEEE. The germline V and J ends were trimmed by 0 bases and 2 bases, with 3 bases remaining between them. This CDR3 reads CASSLGTYEQYF. The CDR3 DNA follows: TGTGCCAGCAGCTTGGGAACCTACGAGCAGTACTTC. The full variable domain, with the rest looked up from reference TRBV5-6 and TRBJ2-7, is DAGVTQSPTHLIKTRGQQVTLRCSPKSGHDTVSWYQQALGQGPQFIFQYYEEEERQRGNFPDRFSGHQFPNYSSELNVNALLLGDSALYLCASSLGTYEQYFGPGTRLTVT.

The rearrangement links TRBV13 to TRBJ2-7, with 7 bases matching TRBD1. Trimming removed 5 bases from V and 2 bases from J; junction bases left unmatched: 6. Germline assignment: CDR1 PRHDT and CDR2 FYEKMQ (reference sequence). The CDR3 contains 14 residues. The CDR3 here is CASSREQGAYEQYF. The CDR3 DNA reads TGTGCCAGCAGCAGGGAGCAGGGGGCCTACGAGCAGTACTTC.

The rearrangement uses TRBV7-4 and TRBJ2-7; TRBD1 might be the D (5 bases). This CDR3 spans 14 amino acids. V was clipped by 2 bases and J by 2 bases, with 10 bases between them. CDR1 and CDR2 (germline): SGHVT, SQSDAQ. The CDR3: CASSLPRETYEQYF. DNA for the CDR3: TGTGCCAGCAGCTTACCCAGGGAAACCTACGAGCAGTACTTC.

The chain employs TRBV18 and TRBJ2-1, with a tentative D call TRBD1 (6 bases). CDR1 is KGHSH, CDR2 LQKENI, per germline. CDR3 length: 15 amino acids. Trimming pared 2 bases from V and 3 bases from J, leaving 11 bases between. CDR3: CASSPKAGDYNEQFF. As DNA, the CDR3 is TGTGCCAGCTCACCAAAGGCAGGGGACTACAATGAGCAGTTCTTC.

This chain connects TRBV7-9 to TRBJ1-2; no clear D. V lost 0 bases and J 8 bases, leaving 19 bases between the germline ends. CDR1 and CDR2 from the germline V gene are SEHNR and FQNEAQ (reference sequence). The CDR3 is made up of 16 amino acids. CDR3 protein: CASSLASAGSQDGYTF. DNA for the CDR3: TGTGCCAGCAGCTTAGCCTCGGCGGGATCCCAGGACGGCTACACCTTC.

The chain recombines TRBV2 with TRBJ1-2; the match to TRBD1 covers 10 bases. The CDR3 consists of 13 residues. The V gene end was trimmed by 6 bases and the J gene end by 10 bases; junction bases not matched to a gene: 8. Per germline, CDR1 SNHLY and CDR2 FYNNEI. The CDR3 nucleotides are TGTGCCAGCAGGGAGGGGACAGGGGAAGACTACACCTTC. This encodes CASREGTGEDYTF.

In its sample, this clone was seen a few times. The genes are TRBV19 and TRBJ1-6; D gene unclear. V lost 1 base and J 5 bases, leaving 6 bases between the germline ends. The CDR3 is 14 amino acids. Per the germline V gene, CDR1 is LNHDA and CDR2 is SQIVND (reference sequence). The CDR3 nucleotides read TGTGCCAGTAGTATAGGGGTCGATAATTCACCCCTCCACTTT. Translation: CASSIGVDNSPLHF.

The chain combines TRBV19 with TRBJ1-2; 7 bases line up with TRBD1. Per germline, CDR1 LNHDA and CDR2 SQIVND (reference sequence). The CDR3 is made up of 17 amino acids. Unmatched junction bases numbered 12, after V lost 5 bases and J lost 0 bases. The CDR3 region is CASSGRETGSANYGYTF. Written as DNA, the CDR3 is TGTGCCAGTAGTGGGCGGGAGACAGGGAGTGCTAACTATGGCTACACCTTC.

The V and J genes are TRBV4-1 and TRBJ2-1, with D unresolved. The CDR3 covers 12 residues. CDR1 and CDR2 (germline): MGHRA, YSYEKL. With 0 bases removed from V and 5 bases from J, the gap between germline ends came to 2 bases. CDR3 loop: CASSQENNEQFF. The DNA for the CDR3 is TGCGCCAGCAGCCAAGAAAACAATGAGCAGTTCTTC.

With regard to this clone: Other DNA variants within this sample encode the same CDR3. The chain carries TRBV5-4 and TRBJ1-2, with D tentatively TRBD1 (5 bases). The CDR3 length is 13 residues. The V end lost 4 bases, the J end lost 5 bases, and 12 bases lay between the germline ends. Germline V gene data show CDR1 as SGHNT and CDR2 as YYREEE (reference sequence). The CDR3 reads CASSLRGGYGYTF. In DNA form, the CDR3 reads TGTGCCAGCAGCCTTCGTGGGGGTTATGGCTACACCTTC.

This clone has only a few counts. The chain carries TRBV5-6 and TRBJ2-3; D is perhaps TRBD1 or TRBD2 (5 bases each). Germline V gives CDR1 SGHDT, CDR2 YYEEEE. The ends were cut back, 0 bases at V and 2 bases at J, with 7 bases in the middle. There are 14 residues in the CDR3. DNA for the CDR3: TGTGCCAGCAGCTTGGAGGGGACCACAGATACGCAGTATTTT. This encodes CASSLEGTTDTQYF.

This clone was seen a handful of times. The V and J genes are TRBV4-1 and TRBJ1-6; tentative D call: TRBD1 (5 bases). Germline V lookup: CDR1 MGHRA, CDR2 YSYEKL. The length of the CDR3 is 13 residues. Trimming shortened V by 3 bases and J by 10 bases, and 10 bases separated the two germline ends. CDR3 DNA sequence: TGCGCCAGCAGCCACCGAGGGGTCTCACCCCTCCACTTT. Translated, it gives CASSHRGVSPLHF.

The table lists this clone with a count of one. The V and J genes are TRBV29-1 and TRBJ2-4; D unresolved. CDR3 size: 12 residues. Germline assignment: CDR1 SQVTM and CDR2 ANQGSEA. V was clipped by 7 bases and J by 6 bases, with 13 bases between them. The CDR3 spells CSGRIRGNIQYF. The DNA for the CDR3 is TGCAGCGGTCGAATTAGAGGAAACATTCAGTACTTC.